This TCR beta chain was obtained from a study of cytomegalovirus exposure and HLA in healthy donors. Study-level information: An earlier analysis identified approximately 120 million unique TCR beta sequences in about 179 million T cells. Around 80 million unique TCR sequences came from HLA-typed donors in an early release. Study-level findings and limits: Solely CMV serostatus was available to characterize immune exposure.

Amplification used 60 Vbeta primers and 13 Jbeta primers. Under the authors' procedure: It was a later analysis that counted about 80 million unique TCR beta chains, of which 8.5 million to 12 million were shared. Repertoires were generated with immunoSEQ multiplex PCR, while TCRdb's copy carries only in-frame clones and drops some. V and J calls and clone size are as listed in that table; D and trimming were resolved from the DNA. The table lists more than 150,000 clones, around 80% of them singletons. CDR1 and CDR2 from the germline V gene are SGHDN and FVKESK. J was trimmed by 6 bases and V by 4 bases; bases with no gene match: 5. This CDR3 has 14 amino acids. Details on this clone: Antigen unknown.

The chain joins TRBV14 to TRBJ2-3, with 9 bases fitting TRBD2. The material sequenced was PBMCs. The sequence came from a girl aged 10-17 years in good health and CMV-seropositive. This chain's CDR3 is CASSLSGRGDTQYF. As DNA, the CDR3 is TGTGCCAGCAGCCTTAGCGGGAGAGGGGATACGCAGTATTTT.